This T cell receptor (beta chain) was sequenced for a study of cytomegalovirus exposure and HLA in healthy donors. With V trimmed by 5 bases and J by 5 bases, 7 bases remained unmatched. The CDR3 contains 15 residues. Germline CDR1 reads MNHNS; CDR2 reads SASEGT. This PCR relied on a set of 60 Vbeta primers and 13 Jbeta primers. Here immunoSEQ multiplex PCR was the method, and the copy in TCRdb shows in-frame clones only, minus some. In all, the sample yields roughly 200,000 clones. The rearrangement uses TRBV6-1 and TRBJ2-1; TRBD2 aligns across 9 bases. The specimen was PBMCs. The receptor was isolated from a girl aged 2-9 years in good health and CMV-seropositive. CDR3 residues: CASSPTSGWNNEQFF. The DNA for the CDR3 is TGTGCCAGCAGTCCTACTAGCGGGTGGAACAATGAGCAGTTCTTC.